This paragraph covers one T cell receptor beta chain sequence. This record comes from a study of blood T cell repertoires in COVID-19. For the study at large: Researchers got acute and convalescent COVID-19 samples from the United States, Italy and Spain. PBMCs, B-cell-depleted T cells, or T cells were the source of the cDNA or gDNA that made up the material.

Original processing notes: Reference gene primer amplification in the assay estimated nucleated cell counts. Sequenced by immunoSEQ multiplex PCR; TCRdb stores in-frame clones only, minus some. The DNA was the basis for D and trimming; V, J and clone size are from that table. The data contain approximately 400,000 clones, 89% of them singletons. CDR1 is DFQATT, CDR2 SNEGSKA, per germline (reference sequence). This CDR3 contains 11 residues. V shed 5 bases and J shed 4 bases, with 8 bases lying between them. Material: peripheral blood. The receptor was derived from a middle-aged man with acute or convalescent COVID-19. The V and J genes are TRBV20-1 and TRBJ1-2; D not certain. CDR3 amino acids: CSAFLFYGYTF. The CDR3, as DNA: TGCAGTGCTTTCCTTTTCTATGGCTACACCTTC.